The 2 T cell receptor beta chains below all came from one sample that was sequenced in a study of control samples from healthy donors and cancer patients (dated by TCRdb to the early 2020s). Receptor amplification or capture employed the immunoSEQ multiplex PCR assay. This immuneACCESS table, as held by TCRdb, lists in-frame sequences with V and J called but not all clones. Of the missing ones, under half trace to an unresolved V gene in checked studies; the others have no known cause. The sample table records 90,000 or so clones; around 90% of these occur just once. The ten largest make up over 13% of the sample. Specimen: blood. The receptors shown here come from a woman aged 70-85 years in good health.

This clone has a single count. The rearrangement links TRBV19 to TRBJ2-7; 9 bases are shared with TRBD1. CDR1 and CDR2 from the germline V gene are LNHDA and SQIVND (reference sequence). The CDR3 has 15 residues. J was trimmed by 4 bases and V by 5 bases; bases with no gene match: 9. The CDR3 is CASSPGTGRSYEQYF. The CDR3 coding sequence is TGTGCCAGTAGTCCCGGGACAGGGAGGAGTTACGAGCAGTACTTC.

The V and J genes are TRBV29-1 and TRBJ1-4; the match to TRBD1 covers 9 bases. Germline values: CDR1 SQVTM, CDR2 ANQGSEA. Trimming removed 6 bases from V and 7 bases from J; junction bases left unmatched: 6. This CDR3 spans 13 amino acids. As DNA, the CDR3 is TGCAGCGTAGCCGGGACAGGGATTGAAAAACTGTTTTTT. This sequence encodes CSVAGTGIEKLFF. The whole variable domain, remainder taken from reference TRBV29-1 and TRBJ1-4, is SAVISQKPSRDICQRGTSLTIQCQVDSQVTMMFWYRQQPGQSLTLIATANQGSEATYESGFVIDKFPISRPNLTFSTLTVSNMSPEDSSIYLCSVAGTGIEKLFFGSGTQLSVL.